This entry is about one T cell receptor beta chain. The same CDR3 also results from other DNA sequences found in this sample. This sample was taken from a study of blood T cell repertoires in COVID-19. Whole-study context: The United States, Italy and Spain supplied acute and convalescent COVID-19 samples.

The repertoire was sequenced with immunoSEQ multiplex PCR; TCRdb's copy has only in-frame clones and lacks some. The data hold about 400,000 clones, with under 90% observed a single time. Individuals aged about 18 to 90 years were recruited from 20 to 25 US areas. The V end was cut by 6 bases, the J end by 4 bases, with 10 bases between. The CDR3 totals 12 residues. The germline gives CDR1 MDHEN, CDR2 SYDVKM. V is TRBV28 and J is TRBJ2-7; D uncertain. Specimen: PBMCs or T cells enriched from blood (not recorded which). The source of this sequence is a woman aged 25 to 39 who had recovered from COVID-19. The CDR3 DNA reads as TGTGCCAGCAGCTCTCCTCGGTACGAGCAGTACTTC. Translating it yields CASSSPRYEQYF.